This TCR beta chain is drawn from a study of blood T cells in healthy people across ages. Primers used in a second PCR of about 7 to 12 cycles were a sample-barcoded 5' primer and a J-beta primer mix. A single record per CDR3 protein comes from TCRdb applying MiXCR to the 5' RACE reads. The data hold 790,000 or so distinct CDR3 sequences, with 56% observed a single time. Healthy Russian Caucasian donors spanned ages roughly 6 to 90 years. The V gene lost 7 bases and the J gene lost 0 bases, with 16 bases spanning the gap. The CDR3 consists of 14 residues. Germline-derived CDR1 and CDR2 are DFQATT and SNEGSKA (reference sequence).

Material: blood. The receptor's source is a man aged 40-49 years in good health. The V call is TRBV20-1, the J call TRBJ2-7, with a possible D match to TRBD2 (6 bases). CDR3: CSVSLPGSSYEQYF. The CDR3, as DNA: TGCAGTGTGTCGCTTCCCGGGAGCTCCTACGAGCAGTACTTC.